This TCR beta chain originates from a study of T cells in Graves' hyperthyroidism and ophthalmopathy. Across 18 months, stable Graves' hyperthyroidism was marked by no progression to ophthalmopathy. In this sample, this clonotype turned up many times. There are 16 residues in the CDR3. The V end lost 3 bases, the J end lost 0 bases, and 15 bases lay between the germline ends. Germline assignment: CDR1 MDHEN and CDR2 SYDVKM. The TCR beta CDR3 regions underwent amplification using RNA transcripts as the source. Using the HTBI primer set, a first-round RT-PCR was run on the TCR CDR3. TCRdb re-called the multiplex PCR reads through MiXCR, storing one row per CDR3 protein. Of roughly 380,000 distinct CDR3 sequences detected, about 15% appear once; the ten largest clones hold 8% to 13%.

The chain joins TRBV28 to TRBJ2-7; the D call may be TRBD1 or TRBD2 (6 bases each). The sample comprised blood. The TCR comes from a woman aged 60-75 years with Graves' hyperthyroidism. In DNA form, the CDR3 reads TGTGCCAGCAGTTTTAAGGGGGGTTCCTTCTCCTACGAGCAGTACTTC. It is translated as CASSFKGGSFSYEQYF.